This TCR beta chain originates from a study of CD4+ T cells in melanoma. The CDR3 length is 20 residues. The germline V gene encodes CDR1 MGHRA and CDR2 YSYEKL. J lost 0 bases, V lost 2 bases, and 14 bases had no gene match. Notes on the study in general: CD8+ T cell, macrophage and B cell function reportedly correlated with neoantigen-specific CD4+ T cells. Reportedly, melanoma neoantigen-specific CD4+ T cells showed varied differentiation states.

Notes on this clone: Antigen: not known.

Sequenced by immunoSEQ multiplex PCR; TCRdb stores in-frame clones only, minus some. The listing records 62 clones. V usage is TRBV4-1 and J usage is TRBJ2-1; 9 bases are a match to TRBD2. The sequence was obtained from a human donor with melanoma. Some clones in this sample may be carry-over from other donors' samples. Sequenced: a T cell line or clone, from whole sample or a sorted T cell fraction (not recorded which). DNA of the CDR3: TGCGCCAGCAGCCAACCTAGCGGGGACCATGGAAGAAGCTCCTACAATGAGCAGTTCTTC. It is translated as CASSQPSGDHGRSSYNEQFF.